Following are 22 T cell receptor beta chains from one sample sequenced in a study of T cells expressing NK-cell markers. TCRdb re-called the 5' RACE reads and gives one entry per CDR3 protein, without DNA. This table lists about 400,000 distinct CDR3 sequences. The sequenced material came from blood T cells: a sorted CD56 or NKG2C T cell subset, CD4+ or CD8+ T cells, or bulk PBMC T cells (not recorded which). These receptors all come from a woman in her forties or fifties in good health.

The gene calls are TRBV19 and TRBJ1-1. The CDR3 covers 15 residues. Per germline, CDR1 LNHDA and CDR2 SQIVND (reference sequence). Here the CDR3 reads CASRSPRSMNTEAFF.

The genes are TRBV20-1 and TRBJ2-4; checking the TCRdb D call of TRBD2 is not possible without DNA. Per germline, CDR1 DFQATT and CDR2 SNEGSKA (reference sequence). The CDR3 extends over 16 amino acids. Here the CDR3 reads CSARDSSGRAINIQYF.

V is TRBV5-5 and J is TRBJ1-1. Germline lookup yields CDR1 SGHKS and CDR2 YYEKEE (reference sequence). This CDR3 region has 16 residues. The chain's CDR3 is CASSLNRGLAGTEAFF. Full variable domain (rest looked up from reference TRBV5-5 and TRBJ1-1): DAGVTQSPTHLIKTRGQQVTLRCSPISGHKSVSWYQQVLGQGPQFIFQYYEKEERGRGNFPDRFSARQFPNYSSELNVNALLLGDSALYLCASSLNRGLAGTEAFFGQGTRLTVV.

The gene calls are TRBV24-1 and TRBJ2-3; TCRdb's assignment of TRBD2 cannot be checked, as there is no DNA. This CDR3 is 16 amino acids long. From germline, CDR1 is KGHDR and CDR2 SFDVKD. This chain's CDR3 is CATGIDSGRATDTQYF.

The genes are TRBV7-8 and TRBJ1-1. Looked up from germline, CDR1 is SGHVS and CDR2 is FQNEAQ. The CDR3 runs 15 residues. The CDR3 spells CASSLDLGRSTEAFF.

J is TRBJ2-2 and V is TRBV12-3 or TRBV12-4; the D call from TCRdb, TRBD1, cannot be confirmed without DNA. The CDR3 is made up of 18 amino acids. CDR3 amino acids: CARPTGTAYAGLTGELFF.

J is TRBJ2-1 and V is TRBV4-1; the TRBD1 assignment by TCRdb is unverifiable without DNA. This CDR3 region has 19 residues. From germline, CDR1 is MGHRA and CDR2 YSYEKL. CDR3 sequence: CASSQGPGGRGSSYNEQFF.

V and J are TRBV27 and TRBJ2-5. The CDR3 covers 15 residues. The germline V gene has CDR1 MNHEY and CDR2 SMNVEV (reference sequence). The CDR3 reads CASSLSIGWGETQYF.

V usage is TRBV6-5 and J usage is TRBJ2-3. The CDR3 contains 16 residues. CDR1 is MNHEY and CDR2 is SVGAGI in the germline V gene. The CDR3 loop reads CASSYFGELGTDTQYF.

The chain carries TRBV27 and TRBJ2-7; TCRdb's D gene call, TRBD2, goes unchecked for lack of DNA. The CDR3 is 20 residues long. CDR1 and CDR2 (germline): MNHEY, SMNVEV (reference sequence). CDR3 sequence reads: CASSLSRGLAGASFSYEQYF.

The CDR3 spells CSVTSGRALETQYF. The J gene is TRBJ2-5, the V gene TRBV20-1; TCRdb gives TRBD2 as the D gene, but with no DNA this cannot be confirmed. The CDR3 contains 14 residues. Germline CDR1 and CDR2: DFQATT and SNEGSKA (reference sequence).

The chain links TRBV10-3 to TRBJ1-1; TCRdb outputs TRBD1, but without DNA this stays unchecked. The CDR3 covers 13 residues. The germline gives CDR1 ENHRY, CDR2 SYGVKD. This CDR3 reads CASHRDSATEAFF.

This chain's CDR3 is CATSPTGGNTEAFF. The chain employs TRBV24-1 and TRBJ1-1; the D call of TRBD1 rests on TCRdb alone, since no DNA is present to check it. The germline V gene encodes CDR1 KGHDR and CDR2 SFDVKD. CDR3 length equals 14 residues.

The CDR3 region is CASSYRLDGTTDTQYF. The V gene is TRBV6-2 or TRBV6-3, the J gene TRBJ2-3. This CDR3 is built from 16 residues. The V gene's germline CDR1 is MNHEY and CDR2 SVGEGT.

This chain connects TRBV19 to TRBJ1-6; the D gene TCRdb calls, TRBD1, cannot be checked with no DNA. CDR3 length equals 15 residues. Germline loops: CDR1 LNHDA, CDR2 SQIVND (reference sequence). This CDR3 reads CASSISGQSNSPLHF.

The chain recombines TRBV5-1 with TRBJ2-1. The CDR3 extends over 15 amino acids. Germline V lookup: CDR1 SGHRS, CDR2 YFSETQ. This CDR3 is CASSLAGIPGNEQFF.

The chain joins TRBV10-3 to TRBJ2-1; TCRdb selects TRBD1, and the lack of DNA leaves this call unchecked. CDR1 and CDR2 (germline): ENHRY, SYGVKD. The CDR3 covers 13 residues. CDR3 region: CAISPRDPNEQFF.

The CDR3 region is CSGLTLTSTDTQYF. The chain is built from TRBV29-1 and TRBJ2-3. The germline V gene encodes CDR1 SQVTM and CDR2 ANQGSEA. This CDR3 comprises 14 residues.

The J gene is TRBJ2-3, the V gene TRBV7-8; the D call from TCRdb, TRBD2, cannot be confirmed without DNA. This CDR3 has 16 residues. Germline V CDR1 and CDR2: SGHVS, FQNEAQ. CDR3: CASSFTSGLPADTQYF.

The rearrangement joins TRBV19 to TRBJ1-1; as DNA is missing, the TRBD1 call by TCRdb cannot be tested. The germline V gene encodes CDR1 LNHDA and CDR2 SQIVND (reference sequence). The CDR3 extends over 14 amino acids. CDR3 sequence reads: CASSRTGAVTEAFF.

This chain links TRBV6-4 with TRBJ2-3; with no DNA, the TCRdb D assignment of TRBD2 cannot be verified. The CDR3 spans 14 residues. Germline V gene sequence: CDR1 MRHNA, CDR2 SNTAGT. This chain's CDR3 is CASSVEGEADTQYF.

This chain's CDR3 is CSVDEGALQYF. The chain employs TRBV29-1 and TRBJ2-3; as DNA is missing, the TRBD2 call by TCRdb cannot be tested. The germline gives CDR1 SQVTM, CDR2 ANQGSEA. The CDR3 spans 11 residues.